This T cell receptor (beta chain) was obtained from a study of T-cell reconstitution after alpha-beta-depleted transplantation in children. General study findings and limits: Surviving recipient T cells and intrathymic progenitors accounted for some patients' high TCRbeta diversity at day 60. Expanded graft clones, several hundred of them, were reportedly the source of alpha-beta T cells about two months after transplant. A year post-transplant, T-cell counts and diversity derived mostly from newly produced T cells.

Germline V gene sequence: CDR1 DFQATT, CDR2 SNEGSKA (reference sequence). V gave up 1 base and J gave up 0 bases, with 9 bases separating them. The CDR3 extends over 14 amino acids. Note on this clonotype: Its specificity is not known.

Unique molecular identifiers were used in preparing the TCRbeta library. TCRdb re-called the PCR reads with MiXCR, one entry per CDR3 protein. The sample gives roughly 350,000 distinct CDR3 sequences, around 15% of which show up once; around two fifths is in the top ten. The source is a male patient aged 2-15 years who had a stem cell transplant for acute lymphoblastic leukemia, so the T cells may come from the graft donor. The sample in question was PBMCs, mostly from graft donor cells, obtained 360 days after TCRalphabeta/CD19-depleted stem cell transplant. The chain couples TRBV20-1 to TRBJ1-2; no firm D call. The CDR3 bases are TGCAGTGCTAGAGGCCCAAAAGCTAACTATGGCTACACCTTC. Translated, it gives CSARGPKANYGYTF.